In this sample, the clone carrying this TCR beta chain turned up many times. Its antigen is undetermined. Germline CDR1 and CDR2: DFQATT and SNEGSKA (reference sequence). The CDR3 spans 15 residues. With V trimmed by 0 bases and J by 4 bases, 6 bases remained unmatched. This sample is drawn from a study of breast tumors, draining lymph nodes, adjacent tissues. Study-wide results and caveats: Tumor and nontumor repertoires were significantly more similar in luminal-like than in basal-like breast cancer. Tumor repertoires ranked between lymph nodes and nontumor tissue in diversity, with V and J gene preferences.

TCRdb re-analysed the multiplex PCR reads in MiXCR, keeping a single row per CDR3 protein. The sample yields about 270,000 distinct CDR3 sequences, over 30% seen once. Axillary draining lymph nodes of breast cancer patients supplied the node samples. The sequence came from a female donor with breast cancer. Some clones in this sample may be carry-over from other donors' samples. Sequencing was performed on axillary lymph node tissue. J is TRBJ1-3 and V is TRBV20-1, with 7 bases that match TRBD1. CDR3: CSAREAGTAGNTIYF. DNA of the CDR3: TGCAGTGCTAGAGAGGCAGGGACAGCCGGAAACACCATATATTTT.